This TCR beta chain was identified during a study of OX40 agonist ivuxolimab in advanced cancers. General observations from the study: Expanded clones were, on average, more numerous in CD8+ T cells than in CD4+.

Germline CDR1 reads MNHEY; CDR2 reads SMNVEV (reference sequence). The CDR3 is made up of 13 amino acids. The germline V and J ends were trimmed by 2 bases and 6 bases, with 11 bases remaining between them. Exclusion of a patient followed from autoimmune disease history or systemic immunosuppression. Details on this clone: Its specificity is not known.

The table came from immunoSEQ multiplex PCR; TCRdb's copy has only in-frame clones and leaves some out. In the table there are 35,000 to 45,000 clones, more than 85% of which are singletons. The gene calls are TRBV27 and TRBJ2-7, with TRBD2 as a possible D gene (6 bases). This clonotype was obtained from an adult with an advanced solid tumor such as melanoma, head and neck, liver or kidney cancer. The sample was CD4+ or CD8+ T cells sorted from blood, taken in a trial of the OX40 agonist ivuxolimab. The CDR3 bases are TGTGCCAGCAGTTTAGGCCGGGGGAGCGAGCAGTACTTC. This translates into CASSLGRGSEQYF.